The entry below describes one T cell receptor beta chain. Its specificity is unknown. This sample is part of a study of blood T cells in healthy people across ages. Study-wide findings and caveats: PBMCs that were unsorted prevented a conclusive naive versus antigen-experienced comparison. Researchers deemed the diversity estimates from one million T cells underestimates.

All donors came from Russia, were Caucasian and healthy, and spanned ages roughly 6 to 95. Germline V lookup: CDR1 LGHDT, CDR2 YNNKEL (reference sequence). V was shortened by 2 bases and J by 7 bases, with 14 bases between the two germline ends. The CDR3 loop spans 14 amino acids. Sample-barcoded 5' priming and a J-beta primer mix drove a second PCR of about 7 to 11 cycles. Each cDNA was tagged by a template-switch adaptor containing 12 random nucleotides. TCRdb re-called the 5' RACE reads with MiXCR, one entry per CDR3 protein. Among 600,000 to 650,000 distinct CDR3 sequences listed, roughly 50% were seen once.

The source of this sequence is a man aged 55-75 years in good health. V is TRBV3-1 and J is TRBJ1-1; the D gene is possibly TRBD1 (5 bases). The sequenced sample consisted of blood. CDR3: CASSQHWGRGEAFF. CDR3 nucleotide sequence: TGTGCCAGCAGCCAACACTGGGGGAGGGGTGAAGCTTTCTTT.